These 16 T cell receptor beta chains share one sample of origin, sequenced in a study of CD8 T cells in Susac syndrome. Random-hexamer reverse transcription was applied to roughly 0.5 to 1 ug RNA. TCRdb used MiXCR to reprocess the immunoSEQ multiplex PCR reads, holding one entry per CDR3 protein. The data hold about 150,000 distinct CDR3 sequences, with about 95% observed a single time. Sequencing was done on a sample of CD4+ T cells from PBMCs. The origin of the receptors is a human donor with Susac syndrome.

This clonotype is a singleton in its sample. The genes are TRBV9 and TRBJ1-2; D is ambiguous. Germline CDR1 reads SGDLS; CDR2 reads YYNGEE. The CDR3 has 16 amino acids. Deletions cut 0 bases from V and 4 bases from J, with 16 bases between. CDR3 amino acids: CASSVAGVDEGYGYTF. The CDR3 DNA is TGTGCCAGCAGCGTAGCAGGAGTCGACGAGGGCTATGGCTACACCTTC. The full variable domain, with the rest looked up from reference TRBV9 and TRBJ1-2, is DSGVTQTPKHLITATGQRVTLRCSPRSGDLSVYWYQQSLDQGLQFLIQYYNGEERAKGNILERFSAQQFPDLHSELNLSSLELGDSALYFCASSVAGVDEGYGYTFGSGTRLTVV.

This chain uses TRBV18 with TRBJ2-5; D gene unclear. Germline CDR1 and CDR2: KGHSH and LQKENI. Trimming stripped 5 bases from V and 8 bases from J, with 12 bases between. The CDR3 contains 12 residues. The CDR3: CASSGPDGTQYF. The CDR3 DNA follows: TGTGCCAGCTCAGGCCCGGATGGAACCCAGTACTTC.

The chain is built from TRBV12-3 or TRBV12-4 and TRBJ2-7; unclear D gene. The CDR3 sequence is 13 residues long. The V end was cut by 8 bases, the J end by 0 bases, with 11 bases between. CDR3 amino acids: CASRRPGSYEQYF. CDR3 in DNA: TGTGCCAGCCGCCGTCCGGGCTCCTACGAGCAGTACTTC.

In DNA, the CDR3 is TGTGCCAGCAGTGAAAACCTGGGACTCGGTGAAAAACTGTTTTTT. Protein: CASSENLGLGEKLFF. The J gene is TRBJ1-4, the V gene TRBV2; maybe TRBD1 (5 bases). V shed 2 bases and J shed 7 bases, with 14 bases lying between them. This CDR3 region has 15 residues. Germline CDR1 is SNHLY and CDR2 is FYNNEI.

The V and J genes are TRBV20-1 and TRBJ1-5; 9 bases match TRBD1. The V and J ends lost 5 bases and 7 bases, in that order; junction bases with no gene match: 6. Germline V gene sequence: CDR1 DFQATT, CDR2 SNEGSKA (reference sequence). The CDR3 is 13 residues long. CDR3 protein: CSALTGGGQPQHF. The CDR3 DNA sequence: TGCAGTGCTCTTACAGGGGGCGGGCAGCCCCAGCATTTT.

This chain links TRBV19 with TRBJ1-5; no firm D call. Trimming left V 2 bases short and J 9 bases short, with 8 bases between. The CDR3 runs to 12 residues. The germline V gene has CDR1 LNHDA and CDR2 SQIVND (reference sequence). The DNA for the CDR3 is TGTGCCAGTAGTATATCTTCCAGGCCCCAGCATTTT. Translated: CASSISSRPQHF.

V usage is TRBV20-1 and J usage is TRBJ2-3, with 7 bases identical to TRBD1. The CDR3 extends over 14 amino acids. Per the germline V gene, CDR1 is DFQATT and CDR2 is SNEGSKA (reference sequence). V shed 3 bases, J shed 3 bases, and the junction held 6 bases outside the gene matches. CDR3 protein: CSARSRGRTDTQYF. The CDR3 DNA sequence: TGCAGTGCTAGGTCCAGGGGGAGAACAGATACGCAGTATTTT.

This clonotype showed up just a few times. CDR3 residues: CASSVGPTTPYEQYF. CDR3 sequence (DNA): TGTGCCAGCAGCGTAGGCCCGACAACGCCCTACGAGCAGTACTTC. V and J are TRBV9 and TRBJ2-7, with D uncertain. From germline, CDR1 is SGDLS and CDR2 YYNGEE. V was cut by 0 bases and J by 2 bases, with 12 bases left in between. The CDR3 extends over 15 amino acids.

V and J are TRBV10-2 and TRBJ2-7; D is perhaps TRBD1 (5 bases). V was shortened by 8 bases and J by 6 bases, with 11 bases between the two germline ends. CDR3 size: 11 residues. In germline, CDR1 is WSHSY, CDR2 SAAADI. The CDR3 coding sequence is TGCGCCAGCGCCCTCACAGGCGAGCAGTACTTC. Protein product: CASALTGEQYF.

V gene TRBV20-1 combines with J gene TRBJ2-1, with D perhaps matching TRBD2 (5 bases). Germline loops: CDR1 DFQATT, CDR2 SNEGSKA (reference sequence). CDR3 size: 14 residues. V was trimmed by 1 base and J by 0 bases, leaving 7 bases between them. The CDR3 DNA is TGCAGTGCTAGAGGCCGGGACTCCTACAATGAGCAGTTCTTC. Translation: CSARGRDSYNEQFF.

The chain joins TRBV21-1 to TRBJ2-5; the D segment call TRBD1 is taken from the table without a DNA check. TRBV21-1 is shown as a pseudogene. The CDR3 extends over 13 amino acids. The CDR3 sequence: CASSNGARETQYF. The CDR3 DNA is TGTGCCAGCAGCAACGGGGCACGGGAGACCCAGTACTTC.

The chain links TRBV2 to TRBJ2-5, with unresolved D. Trimming stripped 0 bases from V and 1 base from J, with 6 bases between. Germline V gives CDR1 SNHLY, CDR2 FYNNEI. This CDR3 spans 14 amino acids. CDR3 nucleotides: TGTGCCAGCAGTGAAGCCCCAGGCCAAGAGACCCAGTACTTC. It encodes CASSEAPGQETQYF.

This clonotype was detected once. This chain uses TRBV2 with TRBJ2-6, with D possibly matching TRBD1 (5 bases). Germline V gene sequence: CDR1 SNHLY, CDR2 FYNNEI. Trimming removed 0 bases at V and 1 base at J, with 7 bases between. The CDR3 has 16 amino acids. CDR3: CASSEARQSGANVLTF. The CDR3 nucleotides read TGTGCCAGCAGTGAAGCAAGACAGTCTGGGGCCAACGTCCTGACTTTC.

As DNA, the CDR3 is TGTGCCAGCAGTTCCGGGAGCTTTGGCTACACCTTC. Translation: CASSSGSFGYTF. The gene calls are TRBV12-3 or TRBV12-4 and TRBJ1-2; no reliable D call. The CDR3 runs to 12 residues. V lost 4 bases, J lost 7 bases, and 10 bases lay in between.

The chain is built from TRBV9 and TRBJ2-5; no clear D gene. V was cut by 4 bases and J by 5 bases, with 15 bases left in between. The CDR3 extends over 14 amino acids. Germline assignment: CDR1 SGDLS and CDR2 YYNGEE. In DNA form, the CDR3 reads TGTGCCAGCAGCCCGCTAGGGCTTCTGGAGACCCAGTACTTC. It codes for CASSPLGLLETQYF. Full variable domain (remainder filled in from reference TRBV9 and TRBJ2-5): DSGVTQTPKHLITATGQRVTLRCSPRSGDLSVYWYQQSLDQGLQFLIQYYNGEERAKGNILERFSAQQFPDLHSELNLSSLELGDSALYFCASSPLGLLETQYFGPGTRLLVL.

This CDR3 is CASSLRRQGRNEQFF. Written as DNA, the CDR3 is TGCGCCAGCAGCTTGCGGAGGCAGGGGAGAAATGAGCAGTTCTTC. The gene calls are TRBV5-1 and TRBJ2-1; a weak D match, TRBD1 (6 bases). The CDR3 extends over 15 amino acids. The V end lost 1 base, the J end lost 7 bases, and 15 bases lay between the germline ends. Germline values: CDR1 SGHRS, CDR2 YFSETQ.